This T cell receptor beta chain was identified during a study of shared clonotypes between healthy human individuals. The naive CD8 population came from CD45RO-negative cells selected for CCR7, without terminally differentiated effector memory CD45RA+ cells. The assay used deep level. Assay: immunoSEQ multiplex PCR; the TCRdb copy retains only in-frame clones and omits some. Of roughly 2,000,000 clones listed, about 94% are singletons. J gave up 2 bases and V 4 bases, and 2 bases lay outside the gene matches. CDR1 is LNHDA, CDR2 SQIVND, per germline (reference sequence). This CDR3 spans 15 amino acids.

The chain links TRBV19 to TRBJ2-7; 13 nucleotides align to TRBD2. The source material was naive CD8+ T cells from PBMCs. The sequence came from a man aged 18 to 35 in good health. Some clones in this sample may be carry-over from other donors' samples. The CDR3 DNA follows: TGTGCCAGTAGTAAAACTAGCGGGAGGGCCTACGAGCAGTACTTC. This codes for CASSKTSGRAYEQYF.